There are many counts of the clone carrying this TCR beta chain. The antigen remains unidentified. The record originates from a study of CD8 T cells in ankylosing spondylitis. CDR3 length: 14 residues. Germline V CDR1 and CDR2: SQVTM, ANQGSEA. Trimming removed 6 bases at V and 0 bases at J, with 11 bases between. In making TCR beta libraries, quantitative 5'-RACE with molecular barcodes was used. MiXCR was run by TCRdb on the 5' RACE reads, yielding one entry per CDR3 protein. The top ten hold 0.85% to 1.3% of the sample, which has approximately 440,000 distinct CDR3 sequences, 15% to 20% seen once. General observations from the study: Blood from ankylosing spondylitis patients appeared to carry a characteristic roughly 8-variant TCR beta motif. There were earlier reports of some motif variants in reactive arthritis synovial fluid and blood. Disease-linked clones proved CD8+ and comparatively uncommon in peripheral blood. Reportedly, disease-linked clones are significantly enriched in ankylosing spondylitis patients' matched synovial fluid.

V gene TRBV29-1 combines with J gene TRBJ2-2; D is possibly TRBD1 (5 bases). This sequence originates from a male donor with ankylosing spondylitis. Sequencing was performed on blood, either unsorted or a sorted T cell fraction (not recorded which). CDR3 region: CSVQGYANTGELFF. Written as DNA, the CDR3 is TGCAGCGTCCAGGGTTACGCGAACACCGGGGAGCTGTTTTTT.